The T cell receptor (beta chain) described here comes from a study of OX40 agonist ivuxolimab in advanced cancers. At the level of the study: At around 83% male, the cohort had a mean age of approximately 60 years, ranging from about 20 to 80. Eligibility rules accepted prior anti-PD-1, anti-PD-L1 or anti-CTLA-4 therapy, and around 38% had some.

Produced via immunoSEQ multiplex PCR; TCRdb's table is partial and in-frame only. The sample includes some 35,000 clones, around four fifths of them seen just once. This CDR3 is built from 15 residues. The V gene's germline CDR1 is MRHNA and CDR2 SNTAGT. Deletions cut 5 bases from V and 2 bases from J, with 14 bases between. The chain has TRBV6-4 and TRBJ2-3; D gene ambiguous. Sequencing used CD4+ or CD8+ T cells sorted from blood, obtained in a trial of the OX40 agonist ivuxolimab. The sequence came from an adult with an advanced solid tumor such as melanoma, head and neck, liver or kidney cancer. CDR3 loop: CASSLTGGNTDTQYF. CDR3 nucleotides: TGTGCCAGCAGTCTGACGGGCGGCAACACAGATACGCAGTATTTT.